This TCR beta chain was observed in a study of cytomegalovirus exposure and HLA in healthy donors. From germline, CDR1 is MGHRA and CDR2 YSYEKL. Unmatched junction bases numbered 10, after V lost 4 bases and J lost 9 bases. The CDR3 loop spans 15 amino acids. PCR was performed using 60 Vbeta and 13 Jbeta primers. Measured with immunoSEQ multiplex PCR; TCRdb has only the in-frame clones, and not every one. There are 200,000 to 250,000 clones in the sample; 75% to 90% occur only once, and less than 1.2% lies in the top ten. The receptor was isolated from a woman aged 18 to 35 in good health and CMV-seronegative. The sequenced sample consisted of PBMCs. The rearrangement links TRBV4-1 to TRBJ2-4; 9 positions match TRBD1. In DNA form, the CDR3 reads TGCGCCAGCAGCCGCTCGGGACAGGGAATTGCCATTCAGTACTTC. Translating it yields CASSRSGQGIAIQYF.